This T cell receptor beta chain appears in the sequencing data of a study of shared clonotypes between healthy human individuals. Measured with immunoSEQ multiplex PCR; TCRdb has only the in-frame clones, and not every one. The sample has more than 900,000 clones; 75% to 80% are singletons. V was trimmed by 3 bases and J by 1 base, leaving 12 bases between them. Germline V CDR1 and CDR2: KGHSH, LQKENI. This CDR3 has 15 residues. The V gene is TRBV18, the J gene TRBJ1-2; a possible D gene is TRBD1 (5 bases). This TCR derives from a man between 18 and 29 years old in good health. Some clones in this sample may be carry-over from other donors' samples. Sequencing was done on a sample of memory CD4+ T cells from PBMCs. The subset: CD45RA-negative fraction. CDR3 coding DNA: TGTGCCAGCTCACCCCTGCAGGGCCTTAACTATGGCTACACCTTC. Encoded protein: CASSPLQGLNYGYTF.